The entry below gives a single T cell receptor (beta chain) sequence along with its context. No antigen is known for it. Described time point: cycle 4 day 1 (C4D1), after around six weeks of nivolumab. There was relapse after autologous stem cell transplantation in every patient, and there was variation in brentuximab vedotin exposure. The source of the sample is a study of PD-1 blockade in classical Hodgkin lymphoma. Method: immunoSEQ multiplex PCR; TCRdb's copy keeps in-frame clones and lacks some. The sample consists of some 93,000 clones, 83% of them appearing once. Whole-study findings and limits: Nothing has yet pinned down what causes the repertoire differences, possibly disease activity or prior therapy.

V was clipped by 8 bases and J by 7 bases; unmatched bases: 8. Germline V gene data show CDR1 as SGHTA and CDR2 as FQGNSA. CDR3 length: 15 amino acids. This sample comprised peripheral blood mononuclear cells (PBMCs), obtained before the fourth cycle of nivolumab. The rearrangement links TRBV7-2 to TRBJ2-7, with 16 bases fitting TRBD2. The receptor comes from a human donor with classical Hodgkin lymphoma. The CDR3: CASRLLGLAGGEQYF. The DNA of the CDR3 is TGTGCCAGCCGGCTCCTGGGACTAGCGGGAGGGGAGCAGTACTTC.